The subject of this entry is one T cell receptor beta chain. This clonotype was counted many times. The clone's antigen remains unknown. No base qualities exist here, and no much larger clone lies one base off it. The sample originates from a study of T cells after yellow fever vaccination (dated by TCRdb to between 2018 and 2021). Background on the whole study: The SMART-Seq v4 Ultra Low Input RNA kit was used to prepare libraries from fractions with low cell numbers. To follow T-cell clones before and after primary and booster YFV17D yellow fever vaccination, bulk TCR alpha and beta repertoires were sequenced over time. Two healthy male donors made up the cohort, one aged 18 to 29 years and the other aged 30 to 39 years. Blood samples were taken at several timepoints before and after primary and secondary immunization, and bulk PBMC replicates and cell subsets were isolated. Overall study outcomes, separate from this receptor: A small share of clonotypes occurred in both CD4 and CD8 compartments, likely arising from convergent recombination. The secondary T-cell response was found to be weaker but faster than the primary response, with a peak reached on day 5 rather than on day 15. Because the study included only two donors, the extent to which the findings can be generalized is limited. After the booster, most of the clones that had expanded following primary vaccination were detected again (approximately 96% of CD4 and 80% to 90% of CD8), which suggests that memory was broadly maintained. Because abundant contaminating clonotypes from the bulk population could be contained in FACS-sorted repertoires, computational filtering was required.

Trimming at the junction amounts to 10 bases on V and 8 bases on J, and the germline ends lie 21 bases apart. CDR1 and CDR2, per the germline V gene, are SGHAT and FQNNGV. Its CDR3 holds 14 amino acids, cysteine through phenylalanine. Only the CDR3 portion is preserved as DNA: 42 bases, with reading frame beginning at the first base. The sample was run on an Illumina NovaSeq 6000. Synthesis of TCR cDNA relied on 5'RACE template switching, a step that introduced a universal primer site along with unique molecular identifiers. Priming of cDNA synthesis was performed from both the TCR alpha and TCR beta constant segments. Library amplification involved two PCR steps, and the second step added sample barcodes and sequencing adapters. Libraries were sequenced on Illumina HiSeq 2500 (2x100 bp) or NovaSeq (2x150 bp). Regarding the original processing steps: Demultiplexing of reads and collapsing into UMI consensus sequences were performed with MIGEC, and V(D)J alignment was carried out with MiXCR. Using edgeR on replicate PBMC samples, clonotypes were called vaccine-responding if FDR was below 0.01 and the log2 fold change was above 5 up to day 15. Each bulk clonotype received a CD4 or CD8 identity based on whether the sequenced CD4 or CD8 repertoire contained that clonotype at higher abundance. The public reads were reanalyzed by TCRdb: fastp trimming at Q25, MiXCR alignment, in-frame beta chains only. Each record represents a unique CDR3 protein, reported with the most common genes and DNA among its rows. The V and J calls, along with clone size, are taken from TCRdb and not from the paper's own processing. For this sample the table gives around 330,000 distinct CDR3 sequences, of which about 3.5% were detected only once. Less than 25% of the sample lies in the top ten.

Explained via the paper, the treatment or condition label denotes: live attenuated yellow fever vaccine strain. Two biological replicates of bulk PBMCs were collected at each blood-draw timepoint. PBMCs were isolated from peripheral blood using a standard Ficoll-Paque protocol. RNA was extracted with TriZol from bulk PBMCs, CD4 and CD8 fractions, and dextramer-positive and dextramer-negative fractions. The sequenced sample was PBMCs, obtained on the day of the yellow fever booster vaccination. The source of this sequence is a man between 18 and 29 years old who received the YFV17D yellow fever vaccine. Here the chain combines TRBV11-2 and TRBJ2-1; a weak D assignment points to TRBD1 (7 bases agree). The nucleotide sequence is TGTGCCACCAGTGGGGCAGGGGGGCACCATGAGCAGTTCTTC. Protein translation: CATSGAGGHHEQFF.